The clone carrying this T cell receptor beta chain has only one observation. No antigen is known for it. This sample is part of a study of T cell responses to AZD1222 COVID-19 vaccine. Study at large: Samples with a second dose at about 4 or about 12 weeks were pooled together. General study results and limits: Within unmutated variant regions lay the reported targets of nearly half of spike-specific TCRs.

The repertoire was sequenced with immunoSEQ multiplex PCR; TCRdb's copy has only in-frame clones and lacks some. The table includes 150,000 to 180,000 clones, 90% detected once. Source: peripheral blood, taken on day 0 of AZD1222 vaccination. This TCR derives from an adult in good health.

CDR3 DNA sequence: TGTGCCAGTAGCATCGGGACACCTAACACCGGGGAGCTGTTTTTT. Encoded protein: CASSIGTPNTGELFF. The rearrangement joins TRBV19 to TRBJ2-2; D might be TRBD1 (6 bases). Germline CDR1 and CDR2: LNHDA and SQIVND (reference sequence). Trimming left V 6 bases short and J 2 bases short, with 13 bases between. This CDR3 spans 15 amino acids.